Listed here are 11 T cell receptor beta chains from one sample, sequenced in a study of blood T cell repertoires in COVID-19 (dated by TCRdb to the early 2020s). The library was produced with the immunoSEQ multiplex PCR assay. The table was pulled from immuneACCESS by TCRdb, which kept in-frame rearrangements only. Such tables lose some clones; where checked, under half of the loss comes from unresolved V genes, and the rest has no known cause. Here the sample has some 120,000 clones; approximately 83% occur a single time. Roughly 17% of the sample rests with the top ten. Sequencing used peripheral blood. These TCRs come from a woman in her forties or fifties with acute or convalescent COVID-19.

This chain joins TRBV5-1 and TRBJ2-7, with a possible D match to TRBD1 (6 bases). Trimming took 5 bases from V and 3 from J, leaving 15 bases between them. From germline, CDR1 is SGHRS and CDR2 YFSETQ. CDR3 length: 14 amino acids. For the CDR3, the DNA is TGCGCCAGCAGACGAGAGACAGGCCACTACGAGCAGTACTTC. Protein product: CASRRETGHYEQYF.

In this sample, this clone turned up once. The rearrangement links TRBV19 to TRBJ2-3; D remains ambiguous. This CDR3 spans 15 amino acids. Germline V CDR1 and CDR2: LNHDA, SQIVND (reference sequence). V dropped 5 bases and J dropped 2 bases, with 14 bases sitting between them. Here the CDR3 DNA reads TGTGCCAGTAGTCTAGGTTGGCAGATCACAGATACGCAGTATTTT. Residues: CASSLGWQITDTQYF.

The V call is TRBV6-4, the J call TRBJ1-2, with 9 positions matching TRBD1. V dropped 4 bases and J dropped 5; count of bases not matched to a gene: 8. CDR1 is MRHNA and CDR2 is SNTAGT in the germline V gene. The CDR3 has 15 residues. The CDR3 is CASSATGTGLYGYTF. CDR3 nucleotides: TGTGCCAGCAGTGCGACCGGGACAGGGTTGTATGGCTACACCTTC.

This clone was seen at least ten times. The chain employs TRBV2 and TRBJ2-1; D might be TRBD1 (6 bases). The CDR3 runs 14 residues. The germline V gene has CDR1 SNHLY and CDR2 FYNNEI. Trimming removed 3 bases at V and 6 bases at J, with 12 bases between. The CDR3 coding sequence is TGTGCCAGCAGTGAGAACAGGGCCCCCAATGAGCAGTTCTTC. Amino acid sequence: CASSENRAPNEQFF.

This rearrangement joins TRBV5-1 to TRBJ1-1, with TRBD1 identical over 9 bases. Germline loops: CDR1 SGHRS, CDR2 YFSETQ. V dropped 3 bases and J dropped 3; count of bases not matched to a gene: 6. The CDR3 spans 15 residues. The CDR3 spells CASSSRTGADTEAFF. Here the CDR3 DNA reads TGCGCCAGCAGCTCTCGGACAGGGGCTGACACTGAAGCTTTCTTT.

The V gene is TRBV19, the J gene TRBJ1-1; 7 positions match TRBD1. Germline loops: CDR1 LNHDA, CDR2 SQIVND (reference sequence). V shed 4 bases, J shed 5 bases, and the junction held 7 bases outside the gene matches. There are 14 residues in the CDR3. As DNA, the CDR3 is TGTGCCAGTAGTAAAGGACAGGCGGGGACTGAAGCTTTCTTT. Translated: CASSKGQAGTEAFF.

The CDR3 protein is CASSPGSGGVNADTQYF. The CDR3 region has the DNA TGTGCCAGCTCACCAGGGTCAGGGGGCGTTAACGCAGATACGCAGTATTTT. The chain uses TRBV18 and TRBJ2-3, with 8 bases identical to TRBD1. This CDR3 is built from 17 residues. CDR1 is KGHSH and CDR2 is LQKENI in the germline V gene. Unmatched junction bases numbered 11, after V lost 2 bases and J lost 4 bases.

The chain joins TRBV4-2 to TRBJ1-1; 8 bases fit TRBD1. J gave up 7 bases and V 1 base, and 11 bases lay outside the gene matches. CDR1 is LGHNA and CDR2 is YNFKEQ in the germline V gene. The CDR3 totals 16 residues. CDR3 nucleotide sequence: TGTGCCAGCAGCCAAGTCGCGGACAGGGAGTACATTGAAGCTTTCTTT. Amino acid sequence: CASSQVADREYIEAFF.

This chain joins TRBV19 and TRBJ2-6; TRBD1 matches 10 bases. J gave up 0 bases and V 2 bases, and 10 bases lay outside the gene matches. This CDR3 has 20 amino acids. CDR1 LNHDA and CDR2 SQIVND come from the germline V gene (reference sequence). Here the CDR3 reads CASSIKGGQGSSSGANVLTF. Here the CDR3 DNA reads TGTGCCAGTAGTATAAAGGGGGGACAGGGGTCCTCCTCTGGGGCCAACGTCCTGACTTTC.

The chain joins TRBV10-3 to TRBJ1-4, with 7 bases that match TRBD1. This CDR3 spans 15 amino acids. Germline assignment: CDR1 ENHRY and CDR2 SYGVKD. V shed 3 bases and J 4 bases; nucleotides not matched to a gene: 5. In DNA, the CDR3 is TGTGCCATCAGTGACTCTTACAGGGGTAATGAAAAACTGTTTTTT. Translating it yields CAISDSYRGNEKLFF.

This chain connects TRBV12-3 or TRBV12-4 to TRBJ2-7; 7 nucleotides align to TRBD1. The CDR3 is made up of 13 amino acids. V was clipped by 5 bases and J by 6 bases; unmatched bases: 7. This chain's CDR3 is CASSQRTGVEQYF. The CDR3 nucleotides read TGTGCCAGCAGTCAAAGAACAGGGGTCGAGCAGTACTTC.